Sequencing of this T cell receptor beta chain was carried out in a study of regulatory T cells in long-lasting Graves disease. To make TCR beta libraries, researchers used iRepertoire HTBI primers and Arm-PCR of CDR3 regions. TCRdb used MiXCR to reprocess the multiplex PCR reads, holding one entry per CDR3 protein. The table includes more than 650,000 distinct CDR3 sequences, approximately 29% detected once. In its sample, this clonotype was seen a few times. CDR1 and CDR2 (germline): SNHLY, FYNNEI. The germline V and J ends were trimmed by 6 bases and 3 bases, with 21 bases remaining between them. The CDR3 is made up of 17 amino acids. Time point: persistent/refractory GD, antithyroid drugs over 5 years with positive TRAb. Generation of the TCR library employed RNA extracted from PBMCs.

The input for sequencing was peripheral blood mononuclear cells (PBMCs), taken when the disease was refractory, from a patient treated with antithyroid drugs. The sequence was collected from a female donor with Graves disease. The rearrangement links TRBV2 to TRBJ1-5, with D tentatively TRBD1 (6 bases). This CDR3 reads CASSVNYREADNQPQHF. CDR3 DNA: TGTGCCAGCAGCGTTAATTACAGGGAGGCGGACAATCAGCCCCAGCATTTT.